A single T cell receptor (beta chain) is shown here with its context. Its target is unknown. The data originate from a study of PD-1 blockade in classical Hodgkin lymphoma. This CDR3 contains 14 residues. Germline V gives CDR1 MDHEN, CDR2 SYDVKM. V lost 10 bases and J lost 5; bases outside the gene matches: 10. Study-level results: Compared with baseline, CD4+ but not CD8+ TCR diversity had risen significantly by C4D1. Those achieving complete response showed baseline diversity like newly diagnosed patients. Repertoires differed for reasons still undefined, possibly disease activity or prior therapy.

Each patient relapsed following autologous stem cell transplantation, and prior brentuximab vedotin exposure differed. Profiling relied on immunoSEQ multiplex PCR, and the TCRdb table lists in-frame clones only, not all of them. This table holds around 100,000 clones, roughly 91% found once. This receptor was obtained from a human donor with classical Hodgkin lymphoma. The chain has TRBV28 and TRBJ1-5; 8 bases match TRBD1. Sequenced material: peripheral blood mononuclear cells (PBMCs), taken before the second cycle of nivolumab. Here the CDR3 DNA reads TGTGCCACCTGGGGGGGCAGGGGGCATCAGCCCCAGCATTTT. Protein product: CATWGGRGHQPQHF.